A selection of T cell receptor beta chains follows, all from one sample in a study of blood T cell repertoires in COVID-19. Some clones are missing from TCRdb's copy, which holds only in-frame ones; the method was immunoSEQ multiplex PCR. Here the sample spans roughly 170,000 clones, roughly 80% being singletons. Sequenced sample: peripheral blood. The receptors were gathered from a human donor in a cohort sampled during active COVID-19. Each CDR3 is given with its conserved first and last residue. D genes are given only for firm matches. Size values are once, few and many counts, or a class for expanded clones, and some rows have none.

cdr3_nt,cdr3_aa,clone_size,v_call,d_call,j_call
TGTGCCAGCAGCCTGACCGGGACAGGGGTTTCAGAGACCCAGTACTTC,CASSLTGTGVSETQYF,NA,TRBV11-1,TRBD1,TRBJ2-5
TGTGCCAGCAGTTTGGACAGTACCAGCTCCTACGAGCAGTACTTC,CASSLDSTSSYEQYF,NA,TRBV7-2,NA,TRBJ2-7
TGTGCCAGCAGCTCGGGACAGGGCAGTTCTCACTATGGCTACACCTTC,CASSSGQGSSHYGYTF,few,TRBV5-4,TRBD1,TRBJ1-2
TGTGCCAGCAGCCACCTGGGGGGGGCAAATGAGCAGTTCTTC,CASSHLGGANEQFF,NA,TRBV6-4,NA,TRBJ2-1
TGTGCCAGCAGCCAAGATGTCCGCGGGTTCTATGGCTACACCTTC,CASSQDVRGFYGYTF,NA,TRBV3-1/TRBV3-2,NA,TRBJ1-2
TGTGCCAGCAGCGTAGACCTAGCTTCATCCCAATTTGGTGAGCAGTTCTTC,CASSVDLASSQFGEQFF,few,TRBV9,NA,TRBJ2-1
TGTGCCAGTAGTCTTAGGGGACAGGTTACCTACGAGCAGTACTTC,CASSLRGQVTYEQYF,NA,TRBV19,TRBD1,TRBJ2-7
TGCAGCGTAGATAGACAGGGCCTTGGAGGCTACACCTTC,CSVDRQGLGGYTF,NA,TRBV29-1,TRBD1,TRBJ1-2
TGTGCCAGTAGTAAGGGAGGATTAGGAAGCGGCAATCAGCCCCAGCATTTT,CASSKGGLGSGNQPQHF,NA,TRBV19,NA,TRBJ1-5
TGTGCCAGCAGTTACTCGGGGACAGGGAAGTCTGGCTACACCTTC,CASSYSGTGKSGYTF,NA,TRBV6-6,TRBD1,TRBJ1-2
TGTGCCAGCAGGTCGTCTTCCGGGGGATGGAGCTCCTACAATGAGCAGTTCTTC,CASRSSSGGWSSYNEQFF,NA,TRBV7-9,NA,TRBJ2-1
TGTGCCAGCTCACCGGACAGGCTTAAAGTGAACACTGAAGCTTTCTTT,CASSPDRLKVNTEAFF,NA,TRBV18,TRBD1,TRBJ1-1
TGTGCCTGGAGTGCCCTCGGAGGTGGGTACTACAATGAGCAGTTCTTC,CAWSALGGGYYNEQFF,NA,TRBV30,NA,TRBJ2-1
TGCGCCAGCAGCAGGGAGGGTAACTATGGCTACACCTTC,CASSREGNYGYTF,NA,TRBV5-1,NA,TRBJ1-2
TGTGCCAGCAGCTTAGATCCACTCAGGAGGACCTTGAACACTGAAGCTTTCTTT,CASSLDPLRRTLNTEAFF,NA,TRBV7-2,NA,TRBJ1-1
TGTGCCAGCAGCCGGGACAGGGGCCCTGGAAACACCATATATTTT,CASSRDRGPGNTIYF,NA,TRBV6-5,TRBD1,TRBJ1-3
TGTGCCAGCAGTGTCGCTAACTATGGCTACACCTTC,CASSVANYGYTF,NA,TRBV2,NA,TRBJ1-2
TGTGCCAGCAGTTACCCCACACAGGGGGTTTCGCGTTACAATGAGCAGTTCTTC,CASSYPTQGVSRYNEQFF,once,TRBV6-2/TRBV6-3,TRBD1,TRBJ2-1
TGTGCCAGCAGGGGACAGGAGAATGGCTACACCTTC,CASRGQENGYTF,NA,TRBV2,TRBD1,TRBJ1-2
TGTGCCAGCACCTACCCCGGGACAGGCAAGGGCTACACCTTC,CASTYPGTGKGYTF,NA,TRBV6-5,TRBD1,TRBJ1-2
TGTGCCAGCAGCTTTCGGGGGGCCGGGGTTAACGAGCAGTACTTC,CASSFRGAGVNEQYF,NA,TRBV5-6,NA,TRBJ2-7
TGTGCCACCAGCAGGCCCATAGCGGGGAACTACAATGAGCAGTTCTTC,CATSRPIAGNYNEQFF,NA,TRBV15,TRBD2,TRBJ2-1
TGTGCCAGCAGTTGGTGGGACAGGGGGAACACCGGGGAGCTGTTTTTT,CASSWWDRGNTGELFF,NA,TRBV6-5,TRBD1,TRBJ2-2
TGTGCCAGCAGCCTGACAACCTACGAGCAGTACTTC,CASSLTTYEQYF,NA,TRBV5-8,NA,TRBJ2-7
TGTGCCATCAGTGAGACAGGGTACGAGCAGTACTTC,CAISETGYEQYF,NA,TRBV10-3,NA,TRBJ2-7
TGTGCCAGCAGCAGGACAGGGTTTAATGAAAAACTGTTTTTT,CASSRTGFNEKLFF,NA,TRBV7-9,TRBD1,TRBJ1-4
TGTGCCACCAGCAGTTGGACAGAGGAGTCGGAGACCCAGTACTTC,CATSSWTEESETQYF,once,TRBV15,NA,TRBJ2-5
TGTGCCAGCAGTTCGGACAGGGGGGGCAATGAGCAGTTCTTC,CASSSDRGGNEQFF,NA,TRBV6-5,TRBD1,TRBJ2-1
TGCGCCAGCAGCTTGGTAGGATTACCGGGACTAGGAGTAGATGAGCAGTTCTTC,CASSLVGLPGLGVDEQFF,once,TRBV5-1,TRBD2,TRBJ2-1
TGCGCCAGCAGTCCCCTGGGGCCCAACACTGAAGCTTTCTTT,CASSPLGPNTEAFF,NA,TRBV5-1,NA,TRBJ1-1
TGTGCCAGCAGCTTAGGGGGACTAGCGGAAAATGAGCAGTTCTTC,CASSLGGLAENEQFF,NA,TRBV11-2,TRBD2,TRBJ2-1